This T cell receptor beta chain was identified during a study of regulatory T cells in long-lasting Graves disease. Whole-study context: Over 5 years on antithyroid drugs plus positive TSH receptor antibodies marked Graves' disease as persistent. Study-wide results and caveats: Repertoires from persistent disease leaned toward TRBV28, TRBJ1-2 and TRBJ2-5.

To make TCR beta libraries, researchers used iRepertoire HTBI primers and Arm-PCR of CDR3 regions. TCRdb passed the multiplex PCR reads through MiXCR, listing each CDR3 protein once. Here the sample spans about 430,000 distinct CDR3 sequences, approximately 22% being singletons. In germline, CDR1 is SGHRS, CDR2 YFSETQ. V was pared by 4 bases and J by 2 bases, with 15 bases between. The CDR3 runs to 15 residues. The sample's time point: persistent/refractory GD, antithyroid drugs over 5 years with positive TRAb. RNA isolated from PBMCs was used to make the TCR library. Diagnosing Graves' disease relied on the American Thyroid Association guidelines. This clonotype was recorded many times. Its antigen is unidentified.

This chain links TRBV5-1 with TRBJ1-1; D ambiguous. The sample consisted of peripheral blood mononuclear cells (PBMCs), taken when the disease was refractory, from a patient treated with antithyroid drugs. The clonotype comes from a female donor with Graves disease. The CDR3 reads CASSPSGFINTEAFF. CDR3 coding DNA: TGCGCCAGCAGCCCCAGTGGTTTTATAAACACTGAAGCTTTCTTT. Using reference TRBV5-1 and TRBJ1-1 for the parts outside the CDR3, the full variable domain is KAGVTQTPRYLIKTRGQQVTLSCSPISGHRSVSWYQQTPGQGLQFLFEYFSETQRNKGNFPGRFSGRQFSNSRSEMNVSTLELGDSALYLCASSPSGFINTEAFFGQGTRLTVV.